This T cell receptor (beta chain) was captured in a study of CD8 T cells in Susac syndrome. The CDR3 sequence is 15 residues long. J was trimmed by 7 bases and V by 1 base; bases with no gene match: 5. The V gene's germline CDR1 is LNHNV and CDR2 YYDKDF (reference sequence). RNA totalling about 0.45 to 1 ug underwent reverse transcription with random hexamers. TCRdb ran MiXCR on the immunoSEQ multiplex PCR reads and lists one entry per CDR3 protein. The sample contains fewer than 80,000 distinct CDR3 sequences, around 95% of which appear only once. Source material: CD8+ T cells from PBMCs. This clonotype was obtained from a human donor with multiple sclerosis. The genes are TRBV15 and TRBJ2-1; 9 bases are shared with TRBD2. CDR3 residues: CATSRASLAGNEQFF. The DNA of the CDR3 is TGTGCCACCAGCAGAGCCTCACTAGCGGGTAATGAGCAGTTCTTC.